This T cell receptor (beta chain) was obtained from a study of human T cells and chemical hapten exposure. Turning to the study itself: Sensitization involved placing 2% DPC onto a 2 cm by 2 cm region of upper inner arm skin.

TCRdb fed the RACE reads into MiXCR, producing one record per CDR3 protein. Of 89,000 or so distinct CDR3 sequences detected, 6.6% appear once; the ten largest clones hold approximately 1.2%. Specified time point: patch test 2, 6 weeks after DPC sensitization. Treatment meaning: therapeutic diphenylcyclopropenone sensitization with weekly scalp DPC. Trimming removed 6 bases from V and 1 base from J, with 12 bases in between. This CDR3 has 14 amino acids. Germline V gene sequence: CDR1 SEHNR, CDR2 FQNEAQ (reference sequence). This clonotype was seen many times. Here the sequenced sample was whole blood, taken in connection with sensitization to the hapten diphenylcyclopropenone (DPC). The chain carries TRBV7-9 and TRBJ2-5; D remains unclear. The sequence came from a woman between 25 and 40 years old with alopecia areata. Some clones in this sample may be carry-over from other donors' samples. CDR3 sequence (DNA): TGTGCCAGCAGACCTGGACGTTTCCAAGAGACCCAGTACTTC. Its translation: CASRPGRFQETQYF.